Reported below is one T cell receptor beta chain. Antigen unknown. This specimen comes from a study of CD8 T cells in Susac syndrome. Study conclusions and caveats: The relatively small number of individuals in the TCR sequencing and HLA analysis was acknowledged by the study.

The multiple sclerosis control cohort comprised treatment-naive individuals presenting with stable or active relapsing-remitting disease. Random hexamers were used to reverse transcribe about 0.5 to 1 ug of RNA. immunoSEQ multiplex PCR amplified TCR beta CDR3 across 54 Vbeta, 13 Jbeta. TCRdb re-derived calls from the immunoSEQ multiplex PCR reads in MiXCR, one entry per CDR3 protein. The sample contains 250,000 to 300,000 distinct CDR3 sequences, 85% of which appear only once. Germline loops: CDR1 MNHEY, CDR2 SMNVEV (reference sequence). CDR3 length equals 15 residues. V gave up 1 base and J gave up 6 bases; unmatched junction bases: 8.

This TCR was recovered from a human donor with multiple sclerosis. Sample: CD8+ T cells from PBMCs. The chain links TRBV27 to TRBJ2-7, with 8 bases fitting TRBD2. The DNA for the CDR3 is TGTGCCAGCAGTTTATGGTCGGGAGGGCCGCTCGAGCAGTACTTC. Translating it yields CASSLWSGGPLEQYF.